The 14 T cell receptor beta chains below come from one sample, sequenced in a study of sequential checkpoint blockade in melanoma. Libraries were prepared by immunoSEQ multiplex PCR; TCRdb keeps only in-frame clonotypes and omits some of them. Here the sample spans approximately 18,000 clones, approximately 77% being singletons. Treatment given: randomized to nivolumab then ipilimumab (arm A) or the reverse (arm B). The source was CD8+ T cells sorted from blood (inferred from file names), collected from a patient given nivolumab and ipilimumab in sequence. The receptors derive from a human donor with melanoma.

V gene TRBV6-5 combines with J gene TRBJ2-7; 8 bases agree with TRBD1. CDR3 size: 15 residues. Germline V lookup: CDR1 MNHEY, CDR2 SVGAGI. The V segment lost 5 bases and the J segment 4 bases; nucleotides outside the gene matches: 10. CDR3 loop: CASSNNRDRPYEQYF. The CDR3 region has the DNA TGTGCCAGCAGTAACAATCGGGACAGGCCATACGAGCAGTACTTC.

This clone was recorded once. The J gene is TRBJ2-2, the V gene TRBV29-1, with 9 bases fitting TRBD1. CDR1 is SQVTM and CDR2 is ANQGSEA in the germline V gene. V lost 6 bases, J lost 4 bases, and 12 bases stayed unmatched. The CDR3 totals 16 residues. The CDR3 protein is CSVVTTGGQSTGELFF. The CDR3 DNA follows: TGCAGCGTAGTAACGACAGGGGGACAGAGCACCGGGGAGCTGTTTTTT.

This chain uses TRBV7-9 with TRBJ2-7; 8 bases are a match to TRBD2. V gave up 4 bases and J gave up 4 bases; unmatched junction bases: 9. The germline gives CDR1 SEHNR, CDR2 FQNEAQ (reference sequence). CDR3 size: 15 residues. Here the CDR3 DNA reads TGTGCCAGCAGCTCGGCCAAAGCGGGAGTTTACGAGCAGTACTTC. It translates to CASSSAKAGVYEQYF.

The genes are TRBV9 and TRBJ1-3; a weak D match, TRBD1 (5 bases). The CDR3 loop spans 15 amino acids. Germline loops: CDR1 SGDLS, CDR2 YYNGEE. V lost 3 bases, J lost 0 bases, and 10 bases lay in between. CDR3 sequence reads: CASSAAGFSGNTIYF. The DNA of the CDR3 is TGTGCCAGCAGCGCAGCAGGGTTCTCTGGAAACACCATATATTTT.

This clone was observed a handful of times. The chain has TRBV9 and TRBJ2-5, with D unresolved. CDR3 size: 12 residues. Trimming stripped 4 bases from V and 7 bases from J, with 11 bases between. Per germline, CDR1 SGDLS and CDR2 YYNGEE. The CDR3 sequence: CASSPYPGTQYF. In DNA, the CDR3 is TGTGCCAGCAGCCCATACCCGGGGACCCAGTACTTC.

V gene TRBV13 combines with J gene TRBJ2-7; 9 bases agree with TRBD1. The CDR3 extends over 15 amino acids. V dropped 0 bases and J dropped 3; count of bases not matched to a gene: 3. The V gene's germline CDR1 is PRHDT and CDR2 FYEKMQ (reference sequence). The CDR3 is CASSLGGQGGYEQYF. The CDR3 nucleotides are TGTGCCAGCAGCTTAGGGGGACAGGGAGGCTACGAGCAGTACTTC.

The chain links TRBV5-8 to TRBJ2-7; weak D call: TRBD1 (6 bases). V lost 1 base and J lost 2, with 10 bases in between. This CDR3 has 14 amino acids. From germline, CDR1 is SGHTS and CDR2 YDEGEE. The CDR3 DNA follows: TGTGCCAGCAGCTTGAGGGACACCCCCTACGAGCAGTACTTC. Its protein is CASSLRDTPYEQYF. Variable domain in full (rest from reference TRBV5-8 and TRBJ2-7): EAGVTQSPTHLIKTRGQQATLRCSPISGHTSVYWYQQALGLGLQFLLWYDEGEERNRGNFPPRFSGRQFPNYSSELNVNALELEDSALYLCASSLRDTPYEQYFGPGTRLTVT.

Only a few counts were recorded for this clone. The chain joins TRBV5-3 to TRBJ1-1, with 8 bases that match TRBD1. TRBV5-3 is an ORF for which the function is uncertain. This CDR3 has 12 amino acids. V trimming: 8 bases; J trimming: 5 bases; junction bases outside the gene matches: 5. The CDR3 here is CASSRQGTEAFF. CDR3 bases: TGTGCCAGCAGCAGACAGGGGACTGAAGCTTTCTTT.

V is TRBV5-1 and J is TRBJ1-3; D remains unclear. V gave up 4 bases and J gave up 2 bases, with 10 bases separating them. Germline V gives CDR1 SGHRS, CDR2 YFSETQ. This CDR3 has 14 amino acids. The CDR3 nucleotides are TGCGCCAGCAGCGCGGGCCGCACTGGAAACACCATATATTTT. Translation gives CASSAGRTGNTIYF.

V is TRBV5-1 and J is TRBJ1-1, with 9 nucleotides matching TRBD1. The germline gives CDR1 SGHRS, CDR2 YFSETQ. This CDR3 contains 15 residues. The V gene end was trimmed by 3 bases and the J gene end by 0 bases; junction bases not matched to a gene: 3. CDR3 DNA: TGCGCCAGCAGCTGGGGACAGGGTTTGAACACTGAAGCTTTCTTT. Translated: CASSWGQGLNTEAFF.

Only a few counts were recorded for this clone. The chain has TRBV28 and TRBJ1-1, with 8 bases identical to TRBD1. The CDR3 runs 15 residues. V was pared by 3 bases and J by 4 bases, with 7 bases of the junction left unmatched. CDR1 is MDHEN and CDR2 is SYDVKM in the germline V gene. The CDR3 DNA follows: TGTGCCAGCAGTTTCGTAACAGGGGGTAGCACTGAAGCTTTCTTT. Amino acid sequence: CASSFVTGGSTEAFF.

The CDR3 loop reads CASGNRDSAAPYGYTF. DNA for the CDR3: TGTGCTAGTGGTAATAGGGACAGCGCAGCTCCCTATGGCTACACCTTC. The J gene is TRBJ1-2, the V gene TRBV12-5; 7 nucleotides match TRBD1. The germline V gene has CDR1 LGHNT and CDR2 FRNRAP. With V trimmed by 5 bases and J by 4 bases, 13 bases remained unmatched. This CDR3 is 16 amino acids long.

The CDR3 coding sequence is TGTGCCAGCAGTTTCTCTAGCGGCGATGGCTACGAGCAGTACTTC. Its protein is CASSFSSGDGYEQYF. The V gene is TRBV7-8, the J gene TRBJ2-7, with 7 bases identical to TRBD2. V lost 6 bases to trimming and J lost 3 bases; unmatched junction nucleotides: 11. The CDR3 is 15 residues long. Germline CDR1 is SGHVS and CDR2 is FQNEAQ. Full variable domain (missing parts from reference TRBV7-8 and TRBJ2-7): GAGVSQSPRYKVAKRGQDVALRCDPISGHVSLFWYQQALGQGPEFLTYFQNEAQLDKSGLPSDRFFAERPEGSVSTLKIQRTQQEDSAVYLCASSFSSGDGYEQYFGPGTRLTVT.

This clone was seen a handful of times. This rearrangement joins TRBV5-2 to TRBJ1-5; TRBD1 is the table's D call, not checked against the DNA. TRBV5-2 is shown as a pseudogene. The CDR3 is 13 amino acids. CDR3 sequence reads: CASSLGQGQPQHF. Here the CDR3 DNA reads TGTGCCAGCAGCTTGGGTCAGGGCCAGCCCCAGCATTTT.